This T cell receptor (beta chain) was documented in a study of OX40 agonist ivuxolimab in advanced cancers. Study at large: Ivuxolimab, which patients received intravenously every 2 weeks, was dosed at 0.01 to 10 mg/kg. From roughly 23 to 90 years was the age range, with a mean of approximately 63 years, and over 70% were male. Dose-escalation cases comprised hepatocellular carcinoma, melanoma, renal cell or head and neck cancer.

A note on this clone: The target antigen is unknown.

Produced via immunoSEQ multiplex PCR; TCRdb's table is partial and in-frame only. The repertoire includes tens of thousands of clones, 85% of them detected once, and 39% sits in the top ten. The CDR3 runs 13 residues. Germline V gene sequence: CDR1 LGHNT, CDR2 FRNRAP. V lost 5 bases and J lost 3, with 10 bases in between. Findings and caveats of the study: CD8+ T cells were the subset that, on average, had more expanded clones than CD4+.

The receptor was derived from an adult with an advanced solid tumor such as melanoma, head and neck, liver or kidney cancer. The chain uses TRBV12-5 and TRBJ1-2; D gene ambiguous. This specimen consisted of CD4+ or CD8+ T cells sorted from blood, obtained in a trial of the OX40 agonist ivuxolimab. CDR3 in amino acids: CASGVVGDYGYTF. CDR3 DNA: TGTGCTAGTGGTGTAGTTGGGGACTATGGCTACACCTTC. Full variable domain (outside the CDR3, taken from reference TRBV12-5 and TRBJ1-2): DARVTQTPRHKVTEMGQEVTMRCQPILGHNTVFWYRQTMMQGLELLAYFRNRAPLDDSGMPKDRFSAEMPDATLATLKIQPSEPRDSAVYFCASGVVGDYGYTFGSGTRLTVV.